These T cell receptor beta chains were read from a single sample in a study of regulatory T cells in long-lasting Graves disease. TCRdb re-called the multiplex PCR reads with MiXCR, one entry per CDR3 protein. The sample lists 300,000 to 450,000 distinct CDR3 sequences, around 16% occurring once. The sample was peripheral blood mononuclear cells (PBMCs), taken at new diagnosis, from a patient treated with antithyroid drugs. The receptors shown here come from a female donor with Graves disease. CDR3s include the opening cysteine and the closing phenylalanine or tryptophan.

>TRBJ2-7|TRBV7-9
CASSYRGQSEQYF
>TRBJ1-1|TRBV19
CATHEGLRTEAFF
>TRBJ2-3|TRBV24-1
CATSDAGTGPTDTQYF
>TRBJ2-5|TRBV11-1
CASSPRTSGTRETQYF
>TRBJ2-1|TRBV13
CASSFKRTGPNYNEQFF
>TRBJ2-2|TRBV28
CASRTGQGIVTGELFF
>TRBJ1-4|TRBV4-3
CASSQDRGEKLFF
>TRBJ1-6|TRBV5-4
CASSPTGGSYNSPLHF
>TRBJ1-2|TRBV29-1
CSVEFGTGGFGYGYTF
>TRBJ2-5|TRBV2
CASSDNSGGGETQYF
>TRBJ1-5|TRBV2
CASSEGRVGNQPQHF
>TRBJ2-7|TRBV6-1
CATTREREWYF
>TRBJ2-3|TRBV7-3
CASSSHRGLAGVDTQYF
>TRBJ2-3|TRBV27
CASSFTPTSTDTQYF